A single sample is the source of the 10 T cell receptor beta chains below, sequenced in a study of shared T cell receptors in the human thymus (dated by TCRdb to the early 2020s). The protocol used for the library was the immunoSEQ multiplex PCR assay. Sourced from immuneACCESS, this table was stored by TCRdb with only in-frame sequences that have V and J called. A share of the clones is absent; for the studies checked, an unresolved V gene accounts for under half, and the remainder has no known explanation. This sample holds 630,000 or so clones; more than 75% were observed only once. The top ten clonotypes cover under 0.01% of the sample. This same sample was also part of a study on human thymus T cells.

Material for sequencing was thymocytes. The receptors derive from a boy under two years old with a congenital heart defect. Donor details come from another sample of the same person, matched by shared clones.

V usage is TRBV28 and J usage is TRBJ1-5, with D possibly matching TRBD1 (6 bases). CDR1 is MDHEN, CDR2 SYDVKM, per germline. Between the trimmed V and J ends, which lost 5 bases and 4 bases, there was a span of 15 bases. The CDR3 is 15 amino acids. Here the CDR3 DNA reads TGTGCCAGCAGTAAAAACAGGGACACAAATCAGCCCCAGCATTTT. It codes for CASSKNRDTNQPQHF.

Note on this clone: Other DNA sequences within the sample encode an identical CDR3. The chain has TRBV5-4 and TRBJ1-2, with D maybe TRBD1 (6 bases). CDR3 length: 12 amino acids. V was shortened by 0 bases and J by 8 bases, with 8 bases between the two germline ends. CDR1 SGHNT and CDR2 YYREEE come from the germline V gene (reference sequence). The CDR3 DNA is TGTGCCAGCAGCTTGGGGGGGGGCGGCTACACCTTC. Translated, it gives CASSLGGGGYTF.

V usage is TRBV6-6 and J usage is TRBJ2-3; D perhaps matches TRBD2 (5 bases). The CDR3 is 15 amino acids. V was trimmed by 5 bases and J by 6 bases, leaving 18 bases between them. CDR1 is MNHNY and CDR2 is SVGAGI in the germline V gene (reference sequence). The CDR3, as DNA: TGTGCCAGCAGTCCCCGTCGGGTGGGCGGGGATACGCAGTATTTT. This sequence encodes CASSPRRVGGDTQYF.

This CDR3 reads CASSEGSKPSYEQYF. The CDR3 bases are TGTGCCAGCAGTGAAGGGTCAAAGCCTTCCTACGAGCAGTACTTC. The rearrangement joins TRBV6-1 to TRBJ2-7; D is undetermined. V was shortened by 1 base and J by 1 base, with 11 bases between the two germline ends. CDR3 length equals 15 residues. The germline gives CDR1 MNHNS, CDR2 SASEGT.

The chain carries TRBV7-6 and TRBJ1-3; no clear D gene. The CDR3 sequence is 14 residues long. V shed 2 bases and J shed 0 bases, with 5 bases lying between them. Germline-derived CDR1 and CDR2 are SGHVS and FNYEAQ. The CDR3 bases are TGTGCCAGCAGCTTAACGGGCTCTGGAAACACCATATATTTT. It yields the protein CASSLTGSGNTIYF.

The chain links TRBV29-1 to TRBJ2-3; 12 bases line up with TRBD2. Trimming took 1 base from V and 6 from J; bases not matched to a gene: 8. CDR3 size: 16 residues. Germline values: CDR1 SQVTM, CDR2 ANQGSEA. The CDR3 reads CSVEGETSGSTDTQYF. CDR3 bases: TGCAGCGTTGAAGGTGAGACTAGCGGGAGTACGGATACGCAGTATTTT.

The CDR3 bases are TGTGCCAGCAGCTTGGCCTTTGGGGAGGGAGCCAAAAACATTCAGTACTTC. Amino acids: CASSLAFGEGAKNIQYF. The chain combines TRBV5-6 with TRBJ2-4; 7 nucleotides line up with TRBD2. The CDR3 is 17 amino acids. Germline values: CDR1 SGHDT, CDR2 YYEEEE. The V and J ends lost 0 bases and 0 bases, in that order; junction bases with no gene match: 6.

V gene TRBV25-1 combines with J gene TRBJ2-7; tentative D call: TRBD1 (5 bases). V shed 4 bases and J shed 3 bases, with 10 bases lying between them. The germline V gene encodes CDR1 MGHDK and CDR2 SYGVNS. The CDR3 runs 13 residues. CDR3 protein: CASSARQNYEQYF. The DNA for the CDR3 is TGTGCCAGCAGTGCCCGACAGAACTACGAGCAGTACTTC.

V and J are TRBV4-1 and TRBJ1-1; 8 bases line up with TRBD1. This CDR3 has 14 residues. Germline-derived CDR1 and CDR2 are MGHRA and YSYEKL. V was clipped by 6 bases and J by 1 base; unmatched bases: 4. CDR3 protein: CASSQTGANTEAFF. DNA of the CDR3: TGCGCCAGCAGTCAGACAGGGGCGAACACTGAAGCTTTCTTT.

The CDR3 loop is CASSPRGAGKDTQYF. As DNA, the CDR3 is TGTGCCAGCAGCCCCCGGGGGGCTGGGAAAGATACGCAGTATTTT. The chain couples TRBV7-9 to TRBJ2-3, with a weak D call TRBD2 (7 bases). This CDR3 spans 15 amino acids. The V and J ends lost 5 bases and 5 bases respectively, with 17 bases between them. Germline V gene lookup returns CDR1 SEHNR and CDR2 FQNEAQ (reference sequence).